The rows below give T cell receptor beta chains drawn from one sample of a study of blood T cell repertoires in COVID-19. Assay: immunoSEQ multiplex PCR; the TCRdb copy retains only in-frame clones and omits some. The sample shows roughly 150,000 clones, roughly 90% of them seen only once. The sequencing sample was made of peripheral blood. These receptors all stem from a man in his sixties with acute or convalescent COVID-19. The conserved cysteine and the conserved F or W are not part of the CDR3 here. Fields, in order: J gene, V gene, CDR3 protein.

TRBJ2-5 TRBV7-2 ASSFSSGGETQY
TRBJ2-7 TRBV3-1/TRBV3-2 ASSQQSYEQY
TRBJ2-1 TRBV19 ASSVLAGGPNEQF
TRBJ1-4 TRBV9 ASSETGGTNEKLF
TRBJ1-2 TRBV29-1 SVVEGYGYT
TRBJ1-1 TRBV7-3 ASSLTVTHEAF
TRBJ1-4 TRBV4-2 ASSQPGQGQKLF
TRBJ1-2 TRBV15 ATSRGQGGNYGYT
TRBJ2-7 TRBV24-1 ATSEQGYEQY
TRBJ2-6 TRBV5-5 ASSLAVRSISTSGANVLT
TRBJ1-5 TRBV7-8 ASSLGQGLIQPQH
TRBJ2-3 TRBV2 ASKWSGGTFTDTQY
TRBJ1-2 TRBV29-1 SVGQGPLANYGYT
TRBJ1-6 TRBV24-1 ATSDPIPRGPRTLNSPLH
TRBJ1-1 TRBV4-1 ASSQGRAGGGTEAF
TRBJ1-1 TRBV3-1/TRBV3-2 ASSERDRRNTEAF
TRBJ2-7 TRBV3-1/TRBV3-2 ASSQEVRQY
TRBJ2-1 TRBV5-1 ASSLEGLAVYNEQF
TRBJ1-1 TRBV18 ASSPRQGDAEAF
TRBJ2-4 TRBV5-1 ASSLEGLLDLAKNIQY
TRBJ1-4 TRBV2 ASRRGLDEKLF
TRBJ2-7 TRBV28 ASSLAEVARAPYEQY
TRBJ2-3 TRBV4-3 ASSQDRLFPDTQY
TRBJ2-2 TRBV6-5 ASAGTGELF
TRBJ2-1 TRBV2 ASSKRGAYNEQF
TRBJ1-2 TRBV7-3 ASSGGQSSGYT
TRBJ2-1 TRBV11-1 ASSSSAGGYNEQF
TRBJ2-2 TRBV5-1 ASSGPGLAGGPTTGELF
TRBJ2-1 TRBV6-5 ASSYSRLAGEQF
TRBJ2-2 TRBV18 ASSSQATGELF
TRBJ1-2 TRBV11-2 ASSRTGGEYGYT
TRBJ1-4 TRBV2 ASSDQGALEKLF
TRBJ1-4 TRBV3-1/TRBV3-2 ASRPGQTTNEKLF
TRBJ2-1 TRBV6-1 ASSESRRDNEQF
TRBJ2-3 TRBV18 ASSTGTGSDTQY
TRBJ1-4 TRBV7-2 ASSARTGTNEKLF
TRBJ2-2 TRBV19 ASSIIGTGRTGELF
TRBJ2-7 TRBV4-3 ASSQVRAWEQY
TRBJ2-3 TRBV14 ASSEGTGNWSDTQY
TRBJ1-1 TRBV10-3 AISDLSPVNTEAF
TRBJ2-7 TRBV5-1 ASSPEGGTSREQY
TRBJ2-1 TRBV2 ASSQTQGGDEQF
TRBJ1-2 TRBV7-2 ASSPGRGKAMRYT
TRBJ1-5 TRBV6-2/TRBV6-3 ASSYRGTSDVYSNQPQH
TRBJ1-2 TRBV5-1 ASSRGQGNYGYT
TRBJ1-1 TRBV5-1 ASSDTTGEAF
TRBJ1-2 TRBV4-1 ASSQDSAGPYGYT
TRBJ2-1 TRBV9 ASSVGGGDNEQF
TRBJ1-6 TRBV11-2 ASSLEAGALRNSPLH
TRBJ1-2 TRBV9 ASSGGQGYGYT
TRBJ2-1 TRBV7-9 ASSLVSTVKNEQF
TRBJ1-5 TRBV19 ASSIMSNAQPQH
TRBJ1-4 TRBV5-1 ASSLGTGGGGEKLF
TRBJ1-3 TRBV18 ASSRLDRGSGNTIY
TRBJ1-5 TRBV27 ASSSRPPYMGNQPQH
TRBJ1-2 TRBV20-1 SASAPGTGDGYT
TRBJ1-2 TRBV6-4 ASSDSSQGAYGYT
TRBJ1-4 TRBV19 ASSIKRVGAPPMF
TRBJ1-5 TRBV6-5 ASSPLDSNQPQH